The 27 T cell receptor beta chains in this list originate from one sample, sequenced in a study of blood T cell repertoires in COVID-19. Produced via immunoSEQ multiplex PCR; TCRdb's table is partial and in-frame only. The table lists around 250,000 clones, approximately 86% of them singletons, with about 7.6% in the top ten. The source material was peripheral blood. The source is a woman between 70 and 85 years old with active or convalescent COVID-19.

The chain couples TRBV18 to TRBJ2-6, with D possibly being TRBD1 (5 bases). V shed 6 bases and J shed 0 bases, with 15 bases lying between them. The length of the CDR3 is 17 residues. Germline CDR1 is KGHSH and CDR2 is LQKENI. For the CDR3, the DNA is TGTGCCAGCTCCCTGGACATACGCCCCTCTGGGGCCAACGTCCTGACTTTC. Translation: CASSLDIRPSGANVLTF.

This clone was counted once. The V call is TRBV18, the J call TRBJ1-6; D might be TRBD1 (5 bases). This CDR3 contains 14 residues. From germline, CDR1 is KGHSH and CDR2 LQKENI. V lost 1 base to trimming and J lost 9 bases, with 10 bases between them. CDR3 sequence reads: CASSPQGLVSPLHF. The CDR3 nucleotides read TGTGCCAGCTCACCACAGGGGCTCGTTTCACCCCTCCACTTT.

J is TRBJ2-3 and V is TRBV10-1, with 7 bases aligning to TRBD2. This CDR3 is 15 amino acids long. Germline trimming cut 5 bases from V and 2 bases from J; bases unmatched to any gene: 7. CDR1 is WNHNN, CDR2 SYGVQD, per germline (reference sequence). The CDR3 loop is CASSPGGGNTDTQYF. CDR3 nucleotides: TGCGCCAGCAGTCCGGGGGGAGGAAACACAGATACGCAGTATTTT.

The genes are TRBV21-1 and TRBJ1-5; TRBD1, the table's D call, lacks a check against the DNA. TRBV21-1 is termed a pseudogene. The CDR3 totals 16 residues. CDR3 residues: CASSFLGDNPGQPQHF. The CDR3 DNA follows: TGTGCCAGCAGCTTCTTGGGGGACAATCCGGGCCAGCCCCAGCATTTT.

The CDR3 protein is CASSDGQAGIYEQYF. The CDR3 DNA is TGTGCCAGCAGTGATGGTCAGGCAGGGATTTACGAGCAGTACTTC. This chain joins TRBV2 and TRBJ2-7; the D gene is possibly TRBD1 (5 bases). Per germline, CDR1 SNHLY and CDR2 FYNNEI. This CDR3 has 15 amino acids. V was pared by 3 bases and J by 4 bases, with 16 bases between.

The chain is built from TRBV7-2 and TRBJ1-4, with D maybe TRBD1 (5 bases). From germline, CDR1 is SGHTA and CDR2 FQGNSA. V lost 2 bases and J lost 3, with 10 bases in between. This CDR3 contains 15 residues. For the CDR3, the DNA is TGTGCCAGCAGCTTACAGCGGGGGTCTAATGAAAAACTGTTTTTT. It codes for CASSLQRGSNEKLFF.

DNA of the CDR3: TGTGCCAGCAGTTACAAAGAGGTTAATGAAAAACTGTTTTTT. It codes for CASSYKEVNEKLFF. The rearrangement uses TRBV6-6 and TRBJ1-4; D is unresolved. Germline values: CDR1 MNHNY, CDR2 SVGAGI (reference sequence). The CDR3 is 14 amino acids. V was cut by 2 bases and J by 4 bases, with 8 bases left in between.

This clone came up a few times. This chain joins TRBV19 and TRBJ1-2; the D is unclear. Germline loops: CDR1 LNHDA, CDR2 SQIVND (reference sequence). V lost 5 bases to trimming and J lost 4 bases, with 14 bases between them. The length of the CDR3 is 14 residues. The CDR3, as DNA: TGTGCCAGTAGTTTTCCGGGGAGCCCCTATGGCTACACCTTC. It codes for CASSFPGSPYGYTF.

On this clone: Other DNA sequences in the same sample also yield this CDR3. The chain links TRBV11-2 to TRBJ2-1, with D maybe TRBD1 (5 bases). The CDR3 consists of 13 residues. V lost 1 base and J lost 6, with 7 bases in between. Germline CDR1 and CDR2: SGHAT and FQNNGV. Written as DNA, the CDR3 is TGTGCCAGCAGCTTAGTTCAGGGCAATGAGCAGTTCTTC. This gives the protein CASSLVQGNEQFF.

The V gene is TRBV27, the J gene TRBJ1-2; 10 bases match TRBD1. The V and J ends lost 6 bases and 2 bases, in that order; junction bases with no gene match: 6. The CDR3 runs to 15 residues. CDR1 is MNHEY, CDR2 SMNVEV, per germline (reference sequence). CDR3 amino acids: CASRSPGQGNYGYTF. In DNA, the CDR3 is TGTGCCAGCAGGTCCCCGGGACAGGGGAACTATGGCTACACCTTC.

The J gene is TRBJ1-1, the V gene TRBV19; no clear D. Trimming removed 3 bases from V and 2 bases from J, with 4 bases in between. The CDR3 sequence is 12 residues long. Germline loops: CDR1 LNHDA, CDR2 SQIVND (reference sequence). Here the CDR3 reads CASSIRNTEAFF. The CDR3, as DNA: TGTGCCAGTAGTATCAGAAACACTGAAGCTTTCTTT.

V and J are TRBV7-2 and TRBJ2-3; 10 positions match TRBD2. The CDR3 runs to 16 residues. Germline CDR1 and CDR2: SGHTA and FQGNSA. V lost 4 bases and J lost 5; bases outside the gene matches: 9. The CDR3 DNA reads as TGTGCCAGCAGCTCGGCCCAGCGGGGGGGAGTAGATACGCAGTATTTT. Translation: CASSSAQRGGVDTQYF.

The J gene is TRBJ1-1, the V gene TRBV4-1, with D possibly TRBD1 on 5 matching bases. Trimming cost V 4 bases and J 4 bases, with 16 bases left between them. Germline V gene sequence: CDR1 MGHRA, CDR2 YSYEKL. The CDR3 is made up of 15 amino acids. CDR3 loop: CASSRGDARSTEAFF. The CDR3 nucleotides read TGCGCCAGCAGCCGCGGGGACGCCCGGAGCACTGAAGCTTTCTTT.

The CDR3 DNA sequence: TGCAGTGCTAGTCGGCCCTCGACAGGGGGAGAGACCCAGTACTTC. Translation gives CSASRPSTGGETQYF. The rearrangement links TRBV20-1 to TRBJ2-5, with 9 bases fitting TRBD1. Germline values: CDR1 DFQATT, CDR2 SNEGSKA (reference sequence). The V segment lost 3 bases and the J segment 4 bases; nucleotides outside the gene matches: 9. The CDR3 extends over 15 amino acids.

V gene TRBV24-1 combines with J gene TRBJ2-1; 10 nucleotides agree with TRBD2. The V and J ends lost 1 base and 5 bases, in that order; junction bases with no gene match: 4. This CDR3 comprises 16 residues. CDR1 and CDR2 from the germline V gene are KGHDR and SFDVKD. The CDR3 bases are TGTGCCACCAGTGATTTTCTAGCGGGGGCTAACAATGAGCAGTTCTTC. Protein sequence: CATSDFLAGANNEQFF.

The chain has TRBV6-2 or TRBV6-3 and TRBJ1-1; a weak D match, TRBD1 (6 bases). The germline V and J ends were trimmed by 2 bases and 1 base, with 14 bases remaining between them. Per germline, CDR1 MNHEY and CDR2 SVGEGT. CDR3 length: 16 amino acids. DNA of the CDR3: TGTGCCAGCAGTTACCTCAACCACAGGGCGAACACTGAAGCTTTCTTT. Its protein is CASSYLNHRANTEAFF.

The V gene is TRBV6-5, the J gene TRBJ2-7; 8 positions match TRBD2. V lost 2 bases to trimming and J lost 6 bases; unmatched junction nucleotides: 9. The CDR3 totals 15 residues. Germline values: CDR1 MNHEY, CDR2 SVGAGI. The CDR3 DNA is TGTGCCAGCAGTTACAACGGACTAGCCTCGACCGAGCAGTACTTC. Residues: CASSYNGLASTEQYF.

Only a few counts were recorded for this clone. V is TRBV19 and J is TRBJ1-2; the D gene is possibly TRBD1 (6 bases). Germline assignment: CDR1 LNHDA and CDR2 SQIVND (reference sequence). The CDR3 covers 11 residues. V lost 9 bases and J lost 6, with 11 bases in between. The CDR3: CASQGQDGYTF. The CDR3 coding sequence is TGTGCCAGCCAGGGGCAGGATGGCTACACCTTC.

The chain recombines TRBV24-1 with TRBJ2-7, with 9 bases identical to TRBD1. Germline V gene sequence: CDR1 KGHDR, CDR2 SFDVKD. The CDR3 loop spans 12 amino acids. Trimming removed 4 bases from V and 9 bases from J; junction bases left unmatched: 3. CDR3 in DNA: TGTGCCACCAGTGAGGGACAGGGTGCGCAGTACTTC. It yields the protein CATSEGQGAQYF.

CDR3 protein: CASSLRGGYTF. Here the CDR3 DNA reads TGTGCCAGCAGCTTGAGGGGAGGCTACACCTTC. The gene calls are TRBV5-6 and TRBJ1-2; D perhaps matches TRBD1 (5 bases). CDR1 and CDR2 from the germline V gene are SGHDT and YYEEEE. The CDR3 is 11 residues long. Deletions cut 1 base from V and 8 bases from J, with 6 bases between.

The V and J genes are TRBV19 and TRBJ1-2, with 8 bases lining up with TRBD1. The CDR3 spans 13 residues. V trimming: 3 bases; J trimming: 8 bases; junction bases outside the gene matches: 5. Germline V gene lookup returns CDR1 LNHDA and CDR2 SQIVND (reference sequence). The CDR3 region is CASSIQGAMGYTF. The CDR3 DNA sequence: TGTGCCAGTAGTATCCAGGGGGCTATGGGCTACACCTTC.

The chain couples TRBV19 to TRBJ1-1; 8 bases match TRBD1. The CDR3 runs to 13 residues. Looked up from germline, CDR1 is LNHDA and CDR2 is SQIVND (reference sequence). J gave up 4 bases and V 10 bases, and 8 bases lay outside the gene matches. The CDR3: CATIGQGFTEAFF. The CDR3 DNA follows: TGTGCCACAATAGGACAGGGTTTCACTGAAGCTTTCTTT.

This sequence joins TRBV2 and TRBJ2-7; 9 bases fit TRBD1. J lost 0 bases, V lost 6 bases, and 6 bases had no gene match. This CDR3 is 15 amino acids long. CDR1 SNHLY and CDR2 FYNNEI come from the germline V gene. The CDR3 reads CASREGTGPSYEQYF. The CDR3 DNA reads as TGTGCCAGCAGGGAGGGGACAGGGCCCTCCTACGAGCAGTACTTC.

This clone appeared a single time. The V gene is TRBV5-1, the J gene TRBJ2-2, with D maybe TRBD1 (6 bases). The germline V gene has CDR1 SGHRS and CDR2 YFSETQ. Trimming cost V 2 bases and J 0 bases, with 8 bases left between them. This CDR3 is built from 15 residues. The CDR3 DNA reads as TGCGCCAGCAGCTTTGGACAGCCGAACACCGGGGAGCTGTTTTTT. Its protein is CASSFGQPNTGELFF. Looking up the rest from reference TRBV5-1 and TRBJ2-2 gives the full variable domain: KAGVTQTPRYLIKTRGQQVTLSCSPISGHRSVSWYQQTPGQGLQFLFEYFSETQRNKGNFPGRFSGRQFSNSRSEMNVSTLELGDSALYLCASSFGQPNTGELFFGEGSRLTVL.

The sample holds one count of this clone. The chain employs TRBV10-3 and TRBJ1-1; TRBD1 might be the D (5 bases). The CDR3 loop spans 14 amino acids. The ends were cut back, 3 bases at V and 1 base at J, with 9 bases in the middle. The germline gives CDR1 ENHRY, CDR2 SYGVKD. The CDR3 region is CAISDGRGNTEAFF. The CDR3 DNA reads as TGTGCCATCAGTGATGGGAGGGGGAACACTGAAGCTTTCTTT.

The chain carries TRBV7-2 and TRBJ2-2; no clear D gene. V shed 5 bases and J shed 1 base, with 14 bases lying between them. CDR3 size: 16 residues. CDR1 and CDR2 (germline): SGHTA, FQGNSA. Here the CDR3 DNA reads TGTGCCAGCAGCCATGACCGGGTTAAGAACACCGGGGAGCTGTTTTTT. Protein product: CASSHDRVKNTGELFF.

CDR3 DNA sequence: TGTGCCAGCAGCCAACGGACAGGGCTAAACACCGGGGAGCTGTTTTTT. Its protein product is CASSQRTGLNTGELFF. The rearrangement joins TRBV14 to TRBJ2-2; 8 nucleotides match TRBD1. J gave up 2 bases and V 2 bases, and 4 bases lay outside the gene matches. Germline V gene sequence: CDR1 SGHDN, CDR2 FVKESK. The CDR3 is 16 residues long.